A single sample gave rise to the 8 T cell receptor beta chains below, sequenced in a study of PD-1 blockade in mismatch repair-deficient tumors. Clones were read by immunoSEQ multiplex PCR, and TCRdb kept only the in-frame ones, dropping some. The sample lists 100,000 to 150,000 clones, more than 85% seen once, with approximately 13% in the top ten. The sample in question was peripheral blood, obtained 44 weeks after starting pembrolizumab. These receptors all stem from an adult with mismatch repair-deficient cancer.

V and J are TRBV7-9 and TRBJ2-1; D is possibly TRBD1 or TRBD2 (5 bases each). The CDR3 extends over 17 amino acids. The germline V gene encodes CDR1 SEHNR and CDR2 FQNEAQ (reference sequence). Deletions cut 2 bases from V and 8 bases from J, with 22 bases between. CDR3 coding DNA: TGTGCCAGCAGCTTACCTTCCGTAGGGACCACCTTAGATGAGCAGTTCTTC. Amino acid sequence: CASSLPSVGTTLDEQFF.

The chain couples TRBV13 to TRBJ2-3, with TRBD1 matching over 10 bases. The CDR3 loop spans 19 amino acids. Germline V lookup: CDR1 PRHDT, CDR2 FYEKMQ (reference sequence). V shed 2 bases and J 5 bases; nucleotides not matched to a gene: 16. As DNA, the CDR3 is TGTGCCAGCAGCTTATCCGGTACGTTCGACAGGGGGCTCGGAGATACGCAGTATTTT. Translation: CASSLSGTFDRGLGDTQYF.

CDR3 coding DNA: TGTGCCAGCAGCGTAGGAGGGGTAGACACCGGGGAGCTGTTTTTT. It encodes CASSVGGVDTGELFF. V and J are TRBV9 and TRBJ2-2; D is tentatively TRBD1 or TRBD2 (5 bases each). The CDR3 is 15 amino acids. V gave up 0 bases and J gave up 3 bases, with 9 bases separating them. The V gene's germline CDR1 is SGDLS and CDR2 YYNGEE.

The chain links TRBV5-6 to TRBJ2-7, with 7 positions matching TRBD1. With 0 bases clipped from V and 3 bases from J, the junction kept 3 bases outside the gene matches. There are 14 residues in the CDR3. Germline V lookup: CDR1 SGHDT, CDR2 YYEEEE. CDR3 loop: CASSLGQGVYEQYF. CDR3 in DNA: TGTGCCAGCAGCTTGGGGCAGGGGGTCTACGAGCAGTACTTC.

This sequence joins TRBV2 and TRBJ2-1; D is unclear. Germline-derived CDR1 and CDR2 are SNHLY and FYNNEI. There are 12 residues in the CDR3. V was shortened by 5 bases and J by 10 bases, with 12 bases between the two germline ends. CDR3 region: CASSPNYAEQFF. The CDR3 DNA is TGTGCCAGCAGTCCGAACTATGCCGAGCAGTTCTTC.

The gene calls are TRBV4-1 and TRBJ2-1; D is unclear. CDR1 and CDR2 (germline): MGHRA, YSYEKL. This CDR3 is 16 amino acids long. With 5 bases removed from V and 2 bases from J, the gap between germline ends came to 16 bases. This CDR3 reads CASSSRLSSAYNEQFF. In DNA, the CDR3 is TGCGCCAGCAGCTCCCGTCTATCGTCCGCCTACAATGAGCAGTTCTTC.

The CDR3 sequence: CASSMSPGQGYEQYF. The CDR3, as DNA: TGTGCCAGTAGTATGTCCCCGGGACAGGGGTACGAGCAGTACTTC. The genes are TRBV19 and TRBJ2-7, with 10 bases matching TRBD1. Germline lookup yields CDR1 LNHDA and CDR2 SQIVND (reference sequence). The CDR3 loop spans 15 amino acids. V lost 3 bases, J lost 4 bases, and 6 bases stayed unmatched. Looking up the rest from reference TRBV19 and TRBJ2-7 gives the full variable domain: DGGITQSPKYLFRKEGQNVTLSCEQNLNHDAMYWYRQDPGQGLRLIYYSQIVNDFQKGDIAEGYSVSREKKESFPLTVTSAQKNPTAFYLCASSMSPGQGYEQYFGPGTRLTVT.

This sequence joins TRBV5-1 and TRBJ2-7; D uncertain. Trimming took off 0 bases at V and 4 bases at J, with 11 bases between the two ends. CDR1 and CDR2 from the germline V gene are SGHRS and YFSETQ. The length of the CDR3 is 14 residues. CDR3 residues: CASSLGPSNYEQYF. The CDR3 DNA follows: TGCGCCAGCAGCTTGGGACCGAGTAATTACGAGCAGTACTTC.